Listed below are T cell receptor beta chains from one sample, sequenced in a study of memory CD4+ T cells and cytomegalovirus serostatus. Generated by immunoSEQ multiplex PCR, the TCRdb table keeps only in-frame clones and is missing some. The sample holds 30,000 to 40,000 clones, about 80% seen once. The sequenced sample consisted of memory CD4+ T cells from blood. These receptors were collected from an adult in good health and CMV-seropositive. CDR3s include the opening cysteine and the closing phenylalanine or tryptophan. The D gene is left open where the match is weak. Clone size, where shown, is once, few, many, or a class for clones that have expanded.

D gene: TRBD2; J gene: TRBJ2-1; V gene: TRBV6-6; clone size: few; CDR3 DNA: TGTGCCAGCAGTTACTCGCGTGGCGGGGGGTCCAATGAGCAGTTCTTC; CDR3 protein: CASSYSRGGGSNEQFF
D gene: TRBD2; J gene: TRBJ2-3; V gene: TRBV6-4; clone size: -; CDR3 DNA: TGTGCCATCCCATTTAGCGGGGACGAAACAGATACGCAGTATTTT; CDR3 protein: CAIPFSGDETDTQYF
D gene: -; J gene: TRBJ2-7; V gene: TRBV18; clone size: -; CDR3 DNA: TGTGCCAGCTCACCGACATCTCTGGGCTACGAGCAGTACTTC; CDR3 protein: CASSPTSLGYEQYF
D gene: TRBD1; J gene: TRBJ1-2; V gene: TRBV19; clone size: -; CDR3 DNA: TGTGCCAGTAGTACCCGGGACAGAGGGTATAACTATGGCTACACCTTC; CDR3 protein: CASSTRDRGYNYGYTF
D gene: TRBD1; J gene: TRBJ2-7; V gene: TRBV7-9; clone size: -; CDR3 DNA: TGTGCCAGCACCCTGTTCGGACAGGGAATTACCTACGAGCAGTACTTC; CDR3 protein: CASTLFGQGITYEQYF
D gene: -; J gene: TRBJ1-2; V gene: TRBV6-5; clone size: -; CDR3 DNA: TGTGCCAGCAGTTACAAACCAGGGAACTACCCTCGAGGCTACACCTTC; CDR3 protein: CASSYKPGNYPRGYTF
D gene: -; J gene: TRBJ2-1; V gene: TRBV29-1; clone size: -; CDR3 DNA: TGCAGCGTCCCCATTGGTTGGGGAGCGGCCACTCGGAATGAGCAGTTCTTC; CDR3 protein: CSVPIGWGAATRNEQFF
D gene: -; J gene: TRBJ2-3; V gene: TRBV9; clone size: -; CDR3 DNA: TGTGCCAGCAGCGTAGGGGGGTTTGCAGATACGCAGTATTTT; CDR3 protein: CASSVGGFADTQYF
D gene: -; J gene: TRBJ1-5; V gene: TRBV29-1; clone size: -; CDR3 DNA: TGCAGCGTTGGGGATGGAATAATGGGCAATCAGCCCCAGCATTTT; CDR3 protein: CSVGDGIMGNQPQHF
D gene: -; J gene: TRBJ2-5; V gene: TRBV9; clone size: -; CDR3 DNA: TGTGCCAGCAGCGTACGGGGGGCGCTGGGGGAGACCCAGTACTTC; CDR3 protein: CASSVRGALGETQYF
D gene: -; J gene: TRBJ2-7; V gene: TRBV25-1; clone size: -; CDR3 DNA: TGTGCCAGCAGCACCGGGGCGATAGGTCGCGAGCAGTACTTC; CDR3 protein: CASSTGAIGREQYF
D gene: -; J gene: TRBJ2-7; V gene: TRBV28; clone size: -; CDR3 DNA: TGTGCCAGCAGTCAAAAGAGCGATTACGAGCAGTACTTC; CDR3 protein: CASSQKSDYEQYF
D gene: -; J gene: TRBJ2-2; V gene: TRBV7-2; clone size: few; CDR3 DNA: TGTGCCAGCAGCTTAGCAGGGGCCGGGGAGCTGTTTTTT; CDR3 protein: CASSLAGAGELFF
D gene: -; J gene: TRBJ1-1; V gene: TRBV30; clone size: few; CDR3 DNA: TGTGCCTGGAGTGAAGCCATTGAAGCTTTCTTT; CDR3 protein: CAWSEAIEAFF
D gene: TRBD1; J gene: TRBJ2-7; V gene: TRBV5-8; clone size: -; CDR3 DNA: TGTGCCAGCAGCCCATTGAGGGGGCTGGCCGAGCAGTACTTC; CDR3 protein: CASSPLRGLAEQYF
D gene: -; J gene: TRBJ2-3; V gene: TRBV7-3; clone size: -; CDR3 DNA: TGTGCCAGCAGCCAGCGGACAGACGATACGCAGTATTTT; CDR3 protein: CASSQRTDDTQYF
D gene: -; J gene: TRBJ2-3; V gene: TRBV2; clone size: -; CDR3 DNA: TGTGCCAGCAGTCCCACAGATACGCAGTATTTT; CDR3 protein: CASSPTDTQYF
D gene: -; J gene: TRBJ1-2; V gene: TRBV7-9; clone size: few; CDR3 DNA: TGTGCCAGCAGCCGCGTGGCAGACAACTATGGCTACACCTTC; CDR3 protein: CASSRVADNYGYTF
D gene: -; J gene: TRBJ2-1; V gene: TRBV4-1; clone size: -; CDR3 DNA: TGCGCCAGCAGCCAGGGGTGGACCCAAATGGGTGAGCAGTTCTTC; CDR3 protein: CASSQGWTQMGEQFF
D gene: -; J gene: TRBJ1-2; V gene: TRBV6-1; clone size: -; CDR3 DNA: TGTGCCAGCAGTCAGGACGGAGCATCATATGGCTACACCTTC; CDR3 protein: CASSQDGASYGYTF
D gene: -; J gene: TRBJ2-1; V gene: TRBV4-2; clone size: few; CDR3 DNA: TGTGCCAGCAGCCAAGATACCTCCCGTGAGCAGTTCTTC; CDR3 protein: CASSQDTSREQFF
D gene: -; J gene: TRBJ2-1; V gene: TRBV9; clone size: -; CDR3 DNA: TGTGCCAGCAGCGTAGCAGACTACAATGAGCAGTTCTTC; CDR3 protein: CASSVADYNEQFF
D gene: -; J gene: TRBJ1-1; V gene: TRBV6-1; clone size: -; CDR3 DNA: TGTGCCAGCACCACCCCATGGGGTCGAACTGAAGCTTTCTTT; CDR3 protein: CASTTPWGRTEAFF
D gene: -; J gene: TRBJ2-7; V gene: TRBV2; clone size: -; CDR3 DNA: TGTGCCAGCAACGACGGGGTCAGCTCCTACGAGCAGTACTTC; CDR3 protein: CASNDGVSSYEQYF
D gene: -; J gene: TRBJ2-1; V gene: TRBV19; clone size: few; CDR3 DNA: TGTGCCAGTAGTATCACGCGGGACCCCTGGAATGAGCAGTTCTTC; CDR3 protein: CASSITRDPWNEQFF
D gene: -; J gene: TRBJ1-1; V gene: TRBV2; clone size: once; CDR3 DNA: TGTGCCAGCAGGACCCAAATTGGGGACACTGAAGCTTTCTTT; CDR3 protein: CASRTQIGDTEAFF
D gene: TRBD2; J gene: TRBJ2-3; V gene: TRBV9; clone size: -; CDR3 DNA: TGTGCCAGCAGCGTAGAGGGACTAGGTGCAGATACGCAGTATTTT; CDR3 protein: CASSVEGLGADTQYF
D gene: -; J gene: TRBJ1-1; V gene: TRBV5-1; clone size: once; CDR3 DNA: TGCGCCAGCAGCCGTTCCAGGCCGAACACTGAAGCTTTCTTT; CDR3 protein: CASSRSRPNTEAFF
D gene: -; J gene: TRBJ1-2; V gene: TRBV10-3; clone size: few; CDR3 DNA: TGTGCCACCTTCACCGGTTCAGGTGGCTACACCTTC; CDR3 protein: CATFTGSGGYTF
D gene: -; J gene: TRBJ2-3; V gene: TRBV7-2; clone size: once; CDR3 DNA: TGTGCCAGCAGCTTACAGGCCCCAAGGGCTAGCACAGATACGCAGTATTTT; CDR3 protein: CASSLQAPRASTDTQYF
D gene: TRBD2; J gene: TRBJ2-1; V gene: TRBV5-1; clone size: -; CDR3 DNA: TGCGCCAGCAGCGGGACTAGCTATGAGCAGTTCTTC; CDR3 protein: CASSGTSYEQFF
D gene: TRBD1; J gene: TRBJ2-7; V gene: TRBV5-4; clone size: once; CDR3 DNA: TGTGCCAGCAGCTTGGAGGGACAGGGCCGCGAGCAGTACTTC; CDR3 protein: CASSLEGQGREQYF
D gene: TRBD2; J gene: TRBJ2-3; V gene: TRBV10-3; clone size: -; CDR3 DNA: TGTGCCATCAGTGATAGTGGCGGGAGTGGCACAGATACGCAGTATTTT; CDR3 protein: CAISDSGGSGTDTQYF
D gene: -; J gene: TRBJ2-1; V gene: TRBV4-3; clone size: -; CDR3 DNA: TGCGCCAGCAGCCAAGGTCCGAAAGGTGAAGTCCCCTCAAGGACCATATACAATGAGCAGTTCTTC; CDR3 protein: CASSQGPKGEVPSRTIYNEQFF
D gene: TRBD1; J gene: TRBJ2-1; V gene: TRBV2; clone size: -; CDR3 DNA: TGTGCCAGCGCGGGACAGGGTGGTAATGAGCAGTTCTTC; CDR3 protein: CASAGQGGNEQFF
D gene: TRBD1; J gene: TRBJ1-2; V gene: TRBV28; clone size: -; CDR3 DNA: TGTGCCAGCACCTCCGCCGGGACAGACAACTATGGCTACACCTTC; CDR3 protein: CASTSAGTDNYGYTF
D gene: TRBD1; J gene: TRBJ2-7; V gene: TRBV6-5; clone size: -; CDR3 DNA: TGTGCCAGCAGTACAGGGGACAGAACCTACGAGCAGTACTTC; CDR3 protein: CASSTGDRTYEQYF
D gene: -; J gene: TRBJ2-1; V gene: TRBV15; clone size: -; CDR3 DNA: TGTGCCACCAGCAGGGGTTTAGTGGATGAGCAGTTCTTC; CDR3 protein: CATSRGLVDEQFF
D gene: -; J gene: TRBJ1-2; V gene: TRBV11-2; clone size: -; CDR3 DNA: TGTGCCAGCAGCTTAGATTGGCAGGGCGGCTATGGCTACACCTTC; CDR3 protein: CASSLDWQGGYGYTF
D gene: -; J gene: TRBJ2-7; V gene: TRBV6-6; clone size: -; CDR3 DNA: TGTGCCAGCGGAAAGACAGCTACTTACGAGCAGTACTTC; CDR3 protein: CASGKTATYEQYF
D gene: TRBD2; J gene: TRBJ2-5; V gene: TRBV5-1; clone size: -; CDR3 DNA: TGCGCCAGCAGCATCGTAGCGGGGGGGCAGGAGACCCAGTACTTC; CDR3 protein: CASSIVAGGQETQYF
D gene: -; J gene: TRBJ1-1; V gene: TRBV27; clone size: few; CDR3 DNA: TGTGCCAGCAGTACGGGACACTCAAACACTGAAGCTTTCTTT; CDR3 protein: CASSTGHSNTEAFF
D gene: -; J gene: TRBJ2-6; V gene: TRBV28; clone size: -; CDR3 DNA: TGTGCCAGCAGTATTCCAGGAATCTCTGGGGCCAACGTCCTGACTTTC; CDR3 protein: CASSIPGISGANVLTF
D gene: -; J gene: TRBJ1-1; V gene: TRBV9; clone size: -; CDR3 DNA: TGTGCCAGCAGCGGACTCCGTACAGGGAACACTGAAGCTTTCTTT; CDR3 protein: CASSGLRTGNTEAFF
D gene: -; J gene: TRBJ2-2; V gene: TRBV2; clone size: -; CDR3 DNA: TGTGCCAGCAGTGCCCCGGACTACAACACCGGGGAGCTGTTTTTT; CDR3 protein: CASSAPDYNTGELFF
D gene: -; J gene: TRBJ2-7; V gene: TRBV19; clone size: -; CDR3 DNA: TGTGCCGGTAGATCGGGCGCCAACGAGCAGTACTTC; CDR3 protein: CAGRSGANEQYF
D gene: TRBD2; J gene: TRBJ2-5; V gene: TRBV5-4; clone size: -; CDR3 DNA: TGTGCCAGCAGCCTTAGCGGGAGGGAGACCCAGTACTTC; CDR3 protein: CASSLSGRETQYF
D gene: TRBD1; J gene: TRBJ1-3; V gene: TRBV7-3; clone size: -; CDR3 DNA: TGTGCCAGCAGCTTAGCAGGGGGCGCTTCTGGAAACACCATATATTTT; CDR3 protein: CASSLAGGASGNTIYF
D gene: -; J gene: TRBJ1-4; V gene: TRBV4-2; clone size: -; CDR3 DNA: TGTGCCAGCAGCCAATCCACCTCGAGTGAAAAACTGTTTTTT; CDR3 protein: CASSQSTSSEKLFF
D gene: -; J gene: TRBJ1-1; V gene: TRBV4-3; clone size: -; CDR3 DNA: TGCGCCAGCAGCCAAGGGGGGACGGCCACTGAAGCTTTCTTT; CDR3 protein: CASSQGGTATEAFF
D gene: -; J gene: TRBJ2-3; V gene: TRBV19; clone size: -; CDR3 DNA: TGTGCCAGCCGCCAGGGCAGCACAGATACGCAGTATTTT; CDR3 protein: CASRQGSTDTQYF
D gene: -; J gene: TRBJ1-2; V gene: TRBV19; clone size: -; CDR3 DNA: TGTGCCAGTAGTGCAGGGATAGCTAACTATGGCTACACCTTC; CDR3 protein: CASSAGIANYGYTF
D gene: -; J gene: TRBJ2-3; V gene: TRBV11-3; clone size: -; CDR3 DNA: TGTGCCAGCAGCTTAGGCGGAGTGAGCACAGATACGCAGTATTTT; CDR3 protein: CASSLGGVSTDTQYF
D gene: -; J gene: TRBJ2-3; V gene: TRBV7-2; clone size: few; CDR3 DNA: TGTGCCAGCAAGGGTCGACTCAACACAGATACGCAGTATTTT; CDR3 protein: CASKGRLNTDTQYF
D gene: -; J gene: TRBJ2-2; V gene: TRBV7-3; clone size: once; CDR3 DNA: TGTGCCAGCAGCCCCCCTCAGGGGGGAAGTTACACCGGGGAGCTGTTTTTT; CDR3 protein: CASSPPQGGSYTGELFF
D gene: TRBD1; J gene: TRBJ1-2; V gene: TRBV9; clone size: once; CDR3 DNA: TGTGCCAGCAGCGTAGGTGCAGGGGGAGGCTACACCTTC; CDR3 protein: CASSVGAGGGYTF
D gene: TRBD2; J gene: TRBJ2-7; V gene: TRBV5-1; clone size: few; CDR3 DNA: TGCGCCAGCAGCAAGATAGCGGGGGGGCTGGGGGAGCAGTACTTC; CDR3 protein: CASSKIAGGLGEQYF
D gene: TRBD2; J gene: TRBJ2-7; V gene: TRBV2; clone size: -; CDR3 DNA: TGTGCCAGCGGGGAGGGACTTCGGGACTACGAGCAGTACTTC; CDR3 protein: CASGEGLRDYEQYF
D gene: -; J gene: TRBJ1-6; V gene: TRBV5-5; clone size: -; CDR3 DNA: TGTGCCAGCAGCTGGGGTGGGGGGAGTTATAATTCACCCCTCCACTTT; CDR3 protein: CASSWGGGSYNSPLHF
D gene: TRBD1; J gene: TRBJ2-7; V gene: TRBV7-6; clone size: once; CDR3 DNA: TGTGCCAGCAGCTTAGAAGGGACAGGGATCTACGAGCAGTACTTC; CDR3 protein: CASSLEGTGIYEQYF